This T cell receptor beta chain originates from a study of T cell responses to AZD1222 COVID-19 vaccine. Libraries were prepared by immunoSEQ multiplex PCR; TCRdb keeps only in-frame clonotypes and omits some of them. The sample records fewer than 200,000 clones, 80% to 95% being singletons. Study-wide results and limits: Among AZD1222 vaccinees, only 5 to 7 were seropositive at baseline. The repertoires were collected only after the peak T cell response. Reportedly, close to half of spike-specific TCRs are directed against unmutated variant regions.

Trimming at V came to 0 bases and at J to 4 bases, leaving 6 bases not matched to a gene. Germline CDR1 SGHDT, CDR2 YYEEEE. The CDR3 sequence is 16 residues long. Comment on this clone: Antigen: not known.

The chain combines TRBV5-6 with TRBJ2-7; 11 nucleotides line up with TRBD1. The sequence derives from an adult in good health. The specimen comprised peripheral blood, sampled on day 0 of AZD1222 vaccination. For the CDR3, the DNA is TGTGCCAGCAGCTTGGTGGGGACAGGGGGATTTTACGAGCAGTACTTC. Amino acids: CASSLVGTGGFYEQYF.